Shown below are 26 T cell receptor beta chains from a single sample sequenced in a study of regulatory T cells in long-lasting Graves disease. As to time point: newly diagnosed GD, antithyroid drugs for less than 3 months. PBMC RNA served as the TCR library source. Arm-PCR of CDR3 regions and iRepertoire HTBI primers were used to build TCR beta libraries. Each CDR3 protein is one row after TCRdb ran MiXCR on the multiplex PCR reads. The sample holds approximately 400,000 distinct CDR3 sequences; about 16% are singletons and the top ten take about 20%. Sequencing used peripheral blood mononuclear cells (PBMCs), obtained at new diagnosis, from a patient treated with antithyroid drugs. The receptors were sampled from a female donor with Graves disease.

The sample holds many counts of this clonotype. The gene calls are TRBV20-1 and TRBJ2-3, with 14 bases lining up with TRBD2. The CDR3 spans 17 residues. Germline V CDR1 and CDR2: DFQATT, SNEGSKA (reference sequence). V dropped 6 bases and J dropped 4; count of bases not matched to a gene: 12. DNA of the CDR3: TGCAGTGCCATCGACGCGGGGACTAGCGGGAGATCAGATACGCAGTATTTT. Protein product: CSAIDAGTSGRSDTQYF.

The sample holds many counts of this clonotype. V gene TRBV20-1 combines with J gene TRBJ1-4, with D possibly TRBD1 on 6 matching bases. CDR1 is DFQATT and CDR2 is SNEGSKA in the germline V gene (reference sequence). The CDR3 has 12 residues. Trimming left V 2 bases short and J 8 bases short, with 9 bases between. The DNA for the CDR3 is TGCAGTGCTAGATGGCAGGGGGAAAAACTGTTTTTT. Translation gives CSARWQGEKLFF.

CDR3 region: CASSLAAGGAEQYF. As DNA, the CDR3 is TGTGCCAGCAGCTTAGCGGCAGGCGGTGCCGAGCAGTACTTC. V usage is TRBV7-9 and J usage is TRBJ2-7; D gene ambiguous. Per the germline V gene, CDR1 is SEHNR and CDR2 is FQNEAQ (reference sequence). The CDR3 is 14 amino acids. The V end was cut by 0 bases, the J end by 6 bases, with 12 bases between.

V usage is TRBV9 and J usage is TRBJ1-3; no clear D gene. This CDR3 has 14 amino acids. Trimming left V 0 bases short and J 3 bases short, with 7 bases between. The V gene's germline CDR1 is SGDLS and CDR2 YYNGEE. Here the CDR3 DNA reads TGTGCCAGCAGCGTAGGGGCATGTGGAAACACCATATATTTT. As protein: CASSVGACGNTIYF.

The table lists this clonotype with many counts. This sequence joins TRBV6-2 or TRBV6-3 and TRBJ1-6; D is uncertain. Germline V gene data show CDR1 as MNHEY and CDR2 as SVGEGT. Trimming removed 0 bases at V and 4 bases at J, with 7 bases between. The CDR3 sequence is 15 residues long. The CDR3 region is CASSYSYGYNSPLHF. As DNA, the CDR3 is TGTGCCAGCAGTTACTCGTACGGATATAATTCACCCCTCCACTTT.

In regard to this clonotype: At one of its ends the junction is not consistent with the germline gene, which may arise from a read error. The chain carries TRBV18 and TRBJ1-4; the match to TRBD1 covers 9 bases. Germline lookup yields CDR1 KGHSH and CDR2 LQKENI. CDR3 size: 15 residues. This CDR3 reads CASSPQGAPGEKLFF. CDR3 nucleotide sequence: TGTGCCAGCTCCCCACAGGGGGCTCCCGGAGAAAAACTGTTTTTT. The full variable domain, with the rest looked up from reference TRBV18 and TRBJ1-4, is NAGVMQNPRHLVRRRGQEARLRCSPMKGHSHVYWYRQLPEEGLKFMVYLQKENIIDESGMPKERFSAEFPKEGPSILRIQQVVRGDSAAYFCASSPQGAPGEKLFFGSGTQLSVL.

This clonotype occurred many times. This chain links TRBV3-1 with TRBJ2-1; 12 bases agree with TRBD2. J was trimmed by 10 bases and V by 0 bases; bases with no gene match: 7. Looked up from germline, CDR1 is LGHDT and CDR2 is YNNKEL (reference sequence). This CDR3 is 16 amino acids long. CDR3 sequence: CASSQDGLAGGGEQFF. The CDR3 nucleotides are TGTGCCAGCAGCCAAGATGGGCTAGCGGGAGGGGGCGAGCAGTTCTTC.

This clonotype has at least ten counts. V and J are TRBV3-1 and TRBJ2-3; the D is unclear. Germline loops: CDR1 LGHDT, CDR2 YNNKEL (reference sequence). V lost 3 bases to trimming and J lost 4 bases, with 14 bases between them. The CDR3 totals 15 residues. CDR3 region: CASSHSAGLSDTQYF. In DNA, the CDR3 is TGTGCCAGCAGCCATTCGGCAGGTCTCTCAGATACGCAGTATTTT.

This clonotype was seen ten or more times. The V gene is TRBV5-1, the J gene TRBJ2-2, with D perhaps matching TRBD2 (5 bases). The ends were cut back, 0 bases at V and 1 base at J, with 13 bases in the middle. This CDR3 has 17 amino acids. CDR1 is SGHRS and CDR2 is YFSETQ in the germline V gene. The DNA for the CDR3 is TGCGCCAGCAGCTTGGCGTCGCGGGCAGGGAACACCGGGGAGCTGTTTTTT. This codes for CASSLASRAGNTGELFF. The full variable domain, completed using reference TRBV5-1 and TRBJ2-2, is KAGVTQTPRYLIKTRGQQVTLSCSPISGHRSVSWYQQTPGQGLQFLFEYFSETQRNKGNFPGRFSGRQFSNSRSEMNVSTLELGDSALYLCASSLASRAGNTGELFFGEGSRLTVL.

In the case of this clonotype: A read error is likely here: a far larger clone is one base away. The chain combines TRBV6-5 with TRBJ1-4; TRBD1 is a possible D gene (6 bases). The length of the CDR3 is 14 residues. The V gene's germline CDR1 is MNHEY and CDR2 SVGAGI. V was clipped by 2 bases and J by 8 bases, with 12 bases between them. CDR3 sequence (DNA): TGTGCCAGCAGTTACGGACAGTTCGGGGAAAAACTGTTTTTT. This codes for CASSYGQFGEKLFF.

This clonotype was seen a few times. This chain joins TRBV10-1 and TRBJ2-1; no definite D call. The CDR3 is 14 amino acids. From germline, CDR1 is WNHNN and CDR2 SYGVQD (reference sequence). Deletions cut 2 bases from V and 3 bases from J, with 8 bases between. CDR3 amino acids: CASSEVPNYNEQFF. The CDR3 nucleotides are TGCGCCAGCAGTGAGGTCCCTAACTACAATGAGCAGTTCTTC.

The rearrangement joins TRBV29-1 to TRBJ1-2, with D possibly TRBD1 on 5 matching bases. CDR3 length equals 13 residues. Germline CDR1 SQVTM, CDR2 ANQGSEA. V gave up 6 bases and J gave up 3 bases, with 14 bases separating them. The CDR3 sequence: CSVGGGEDYGYTF. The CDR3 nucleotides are TGCAGCGTCGGGGGTGGGGAGGACTATGGCTACACCTTC. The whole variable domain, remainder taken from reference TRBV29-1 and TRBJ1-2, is SAVISQKPSRDICQRGTSLTIQCQVDSQVTMMFWYRQQPGQSLTLIATANQGSEATYESGFVIDKFPISRPNLTFSTLTVSNMSPEDSSIYLCSVGGGEDYGYTFGSGTRLTVV.

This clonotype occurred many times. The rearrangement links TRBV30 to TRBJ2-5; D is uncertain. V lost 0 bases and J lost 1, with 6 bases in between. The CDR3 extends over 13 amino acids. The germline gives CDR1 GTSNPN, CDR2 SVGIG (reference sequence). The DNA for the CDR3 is TGTGCCTGGAGTGTACGGCTCCAAGAGACCCAGTACTTC. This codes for CAWSVRLQETQYF.

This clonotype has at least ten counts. The CDR3 loop is CSAPRGSYEQYF. The CDR3 nucleotides read TGCAGTGCTCCCCGGGGATCCTACGAGCAGTACTTC. The chain links TRBV20-1 to TRBJ2-7, with a tentative D call TRBD2 (5 bases). Germline CDR1 DFQATT, CDR2 SNEGSKA (reference sequence). The ends were cut back, 5 bases at V and 1 base at J, with 9 bases in the middle. This CDR3 is 12 amino acids long.

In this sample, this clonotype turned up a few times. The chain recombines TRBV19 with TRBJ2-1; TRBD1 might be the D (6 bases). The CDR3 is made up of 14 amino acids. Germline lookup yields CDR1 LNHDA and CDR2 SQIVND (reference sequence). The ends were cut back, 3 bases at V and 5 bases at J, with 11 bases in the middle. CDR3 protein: CASSIFRTDNEQFF. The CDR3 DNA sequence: TGTGCCAGTAGTATTTTCAGGACAGACAATGAGCAGTTCTTC.

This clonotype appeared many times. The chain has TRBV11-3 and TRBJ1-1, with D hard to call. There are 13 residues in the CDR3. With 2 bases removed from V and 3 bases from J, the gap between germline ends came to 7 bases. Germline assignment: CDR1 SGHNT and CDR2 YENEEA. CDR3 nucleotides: TGTGCCAGCAGCTTAATGGAGGACACTGAAGCTTTCTTT. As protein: CASSLMEDTEAFF.

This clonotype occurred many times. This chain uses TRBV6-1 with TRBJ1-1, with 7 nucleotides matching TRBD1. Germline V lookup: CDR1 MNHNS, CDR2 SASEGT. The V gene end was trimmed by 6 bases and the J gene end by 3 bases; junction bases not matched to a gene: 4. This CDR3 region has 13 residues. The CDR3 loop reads CASRVQGDTEAFF. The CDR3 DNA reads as TGTGCCAGCAGGGTCCAGGGGGACACTGAAGCTTTCTTT.

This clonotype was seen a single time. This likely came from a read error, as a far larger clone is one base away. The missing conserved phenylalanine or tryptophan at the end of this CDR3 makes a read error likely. CDR3 bases: TGTGCCAGCAGCCCGAACTCTATCAAGGGGAAAGGCTACAATGAGCAGTTCTCC. As protein: CASSPNSIKGKGYNEQFS. This chain joins TRBV7-9 and TRBJ2-1; maybe TRBD1 (5 bases). The CDR3 contains 18 residues. V was cut by 5 bases and J by 3 bases, with 23 bases left in between. CDR1 and CDR2 from the germline V gene are SEHNR and FQNEAQ (reference sequence).

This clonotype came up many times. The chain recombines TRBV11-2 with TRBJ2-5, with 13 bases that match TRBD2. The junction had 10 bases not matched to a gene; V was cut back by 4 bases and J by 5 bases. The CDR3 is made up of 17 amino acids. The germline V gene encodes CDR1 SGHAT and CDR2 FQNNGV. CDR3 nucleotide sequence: TGTGCCAGCAGCTCCCAGGAAGGACTAGCGGGAGTTGAGACCCAGTACTTC. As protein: CASSSQEGLAGVETQYF.

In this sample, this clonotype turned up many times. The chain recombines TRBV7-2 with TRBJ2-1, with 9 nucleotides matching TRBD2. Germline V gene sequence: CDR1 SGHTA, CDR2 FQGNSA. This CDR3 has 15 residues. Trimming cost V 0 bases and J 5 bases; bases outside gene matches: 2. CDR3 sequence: CASSLALAGNNEQFF. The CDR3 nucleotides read TGTGCCAGCAGCTTAGCCCTAGCGGGAAACAATGAGCAGTTCTTC. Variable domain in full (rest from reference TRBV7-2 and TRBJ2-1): GAGVSQSPSNKVTEKGKDVELRCDPISGHTALYWYRQSLGQGLEFLIYFQGNSAPDKSGLPSDRFSAERTGGSVSTLTIQRTQQEDSAVYLCASSLALAGNNEQFFGPGTRLTVL.

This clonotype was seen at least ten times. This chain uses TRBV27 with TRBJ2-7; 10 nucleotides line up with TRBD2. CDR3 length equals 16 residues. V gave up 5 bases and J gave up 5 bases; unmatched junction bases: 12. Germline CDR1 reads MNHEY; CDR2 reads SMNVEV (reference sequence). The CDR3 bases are TGTGCCAGCAGTCAGTCGAGCGGGAGGGCCGGGAACGAGCAGTACTTC. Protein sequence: CASSQSSGRAGNEQYF.

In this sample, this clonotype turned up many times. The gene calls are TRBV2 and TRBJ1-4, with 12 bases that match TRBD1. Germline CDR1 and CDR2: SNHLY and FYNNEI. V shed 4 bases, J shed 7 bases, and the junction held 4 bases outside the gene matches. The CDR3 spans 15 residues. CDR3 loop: CASSAWDRGLEKLFF. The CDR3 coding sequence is TGTGCCAGCAGTGCGTGGGACAGGGGGCTTGAAAAACTGTTTTTT.

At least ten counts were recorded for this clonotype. The CDR3 spells CAISEQGAGRETQYF. CDR3 sequence (DNA): TGTGCCATCAGTGAACAGGGGGCAGGGAGAGAGACCCAGTACTTC. The chain combines TRBV10-3 with TRBJ2-5; 9 bases fit TRBD1. This CDR3 region has 15 residues. CDR1 is ENHRY and CDR2 is SYGVKD in the germline V gene. V lost 3 bases, J lost 4 bases, and 6 bases stayed unmatched.

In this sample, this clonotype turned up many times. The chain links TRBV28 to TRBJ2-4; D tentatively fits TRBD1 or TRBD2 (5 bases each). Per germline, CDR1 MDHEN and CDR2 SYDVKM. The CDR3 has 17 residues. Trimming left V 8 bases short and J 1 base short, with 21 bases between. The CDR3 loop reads CASRGHIPLRAKNIQYF. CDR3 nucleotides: TGTGCCAGCCGGGGCCATATCCCCTTAAGGGCCAAAAACATTCAGTACTTC.

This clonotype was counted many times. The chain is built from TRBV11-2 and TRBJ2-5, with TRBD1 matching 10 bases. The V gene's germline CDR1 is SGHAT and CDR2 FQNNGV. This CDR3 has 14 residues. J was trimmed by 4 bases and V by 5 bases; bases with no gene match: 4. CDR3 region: CASSPRQGAETQYF. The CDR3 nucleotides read TGTGCCAGCAGCCCAAGACAGGGGGCAGAGACCCAGTACTTC.

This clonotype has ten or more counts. For the CDR3, the DNA is TGCGCCAGCAGCTTGCAGACACTCAACACAGATACGCAGTATTTT. It specifies CASSLQTLNTDTQYF. V gene TRBV5-1 combines with J gene TRBJ2-3; no reliable D call. The CDR3 totals 15 residues. The germline gives CDR1 SGHRS, CDR2 YFSETQ. Trimming pared 1 base from V and 2 bases from J, leaving 11 bases between.